This T cell receptor (beta chain) comes out of a study of blood T cell repertoires in COVID-19. About the research overall: Material from acute and convalescent COVID-19 was sourced from the United States, Italy and Spain.

Sequenced by immunoSEQ multiplex PCR; TCRdb stores in-frame clones only, minus some. The sample contains approximately 220,000 clones, roughly 85% of which appear only once. Self-reported history from a screening survey and questionnaire set each donor's cohort. Germline V gene sequence: CDR1 MGHRA, CDR2 YSYEKL. CDR3 length equals 15 residues. V was shortened by 0 bases and J by 2 bases, with 11 bases between the two germline ends. The sample was PBMCs or T cells enriched from blood (not recorded which). The clonotype comes from a middle-aged man who had recovered from COVID-19. This chain connects TRBV4-1 to TRBJ2-7; D is possibly TRBD2 (6 bases). CDR3 sequence: CASSQEGGATYEQYF. CDR3 bases: TGCGCCAGCAGCCAAGAAGGAGGGGCCACCTACGAGCAGTACTTC.